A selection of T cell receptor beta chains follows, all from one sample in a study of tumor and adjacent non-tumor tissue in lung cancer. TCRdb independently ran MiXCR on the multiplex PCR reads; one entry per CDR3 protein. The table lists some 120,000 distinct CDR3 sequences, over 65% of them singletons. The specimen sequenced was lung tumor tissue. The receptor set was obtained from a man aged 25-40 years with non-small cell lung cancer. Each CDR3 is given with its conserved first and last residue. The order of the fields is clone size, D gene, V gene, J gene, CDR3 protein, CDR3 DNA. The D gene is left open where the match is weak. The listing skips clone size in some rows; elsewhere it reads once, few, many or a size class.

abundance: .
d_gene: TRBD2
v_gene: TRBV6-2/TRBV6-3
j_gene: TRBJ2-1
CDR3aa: CASTLPGLNHDERFF
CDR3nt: TGTGCCAGCACCCTTCCGGGACTAAACCACGATGAGCGGTTCTTC

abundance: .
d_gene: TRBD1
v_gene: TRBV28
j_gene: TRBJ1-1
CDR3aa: CASSLDRVIEAFF
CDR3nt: TGTGCCAGCAGTCTGGACAGGGTTATTGAAGCTTTCTTT

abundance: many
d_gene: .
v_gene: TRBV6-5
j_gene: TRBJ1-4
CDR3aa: CASSYGGRDEKLFF
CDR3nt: TGTGCCAGCAGTTACGGGGGGCGCGACGAAAAACTGTTTTTT

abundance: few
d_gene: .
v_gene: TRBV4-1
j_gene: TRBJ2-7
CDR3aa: CARSQAFAEQNF
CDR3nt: TGCGCCCGCAGCCAAGCTTTTGCCGAGCAGAACTTC

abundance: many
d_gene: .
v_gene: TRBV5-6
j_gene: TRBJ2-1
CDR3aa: CASSLGRNEQFF
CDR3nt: TGTGCCAGCAGCTTAGGACGTAATGAGCAGTTCTTC

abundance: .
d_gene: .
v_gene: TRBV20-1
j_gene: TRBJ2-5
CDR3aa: CSALRGQVLQETQYF
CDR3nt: TGCAGTGCCCTCCGAGGGCAGGTCCTCCAAGAGACCCAGTACTTC

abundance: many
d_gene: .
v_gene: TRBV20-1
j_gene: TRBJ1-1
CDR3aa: CSATHRTGGTEAFF
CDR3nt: TGCAGTGCTACCCACCGGACGGGTGGGACTGAAGCTTTCTTT

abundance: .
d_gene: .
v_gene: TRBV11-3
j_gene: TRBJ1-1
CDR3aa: CASSFDDKVPEAFF
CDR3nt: TGTGCCAGCAGCTTCGATGACAAGGTCCCTGAAGCTTTCTTT

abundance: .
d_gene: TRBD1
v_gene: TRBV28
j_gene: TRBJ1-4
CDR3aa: CASSFGAGQGALCEKLFF
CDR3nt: TGTGCCAGCAGTTTTGGAGCGGGACAGGGGGCTTTGTGTGAAAAACTGTTTTTT

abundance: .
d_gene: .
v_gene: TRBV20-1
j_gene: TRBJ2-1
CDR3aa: CSVRSWRAYNEQFF
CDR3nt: TGCAGTGTTAGGTCGTGGAGGGCCTACAATGAGCAGTTCTTC

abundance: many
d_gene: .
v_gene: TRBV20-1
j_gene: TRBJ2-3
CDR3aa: CSALSIHTQYF
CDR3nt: TGCAGTGCTCTATCGATTCATACGCAGTATTTT

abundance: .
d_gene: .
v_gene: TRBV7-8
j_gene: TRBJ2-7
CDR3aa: CACSMKGSMGHEQYF
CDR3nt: TGTGCCTGCAGCATGAAAGGGTCGATGGGCCATGAGCAGTACTTC

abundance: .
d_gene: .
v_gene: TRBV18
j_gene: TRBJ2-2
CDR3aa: CASSSRPTEYTGELFF
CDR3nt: TGTGCCAGCTCATCACGTCCGACTGAGTACACCGGGGAGCTGTTTTTT

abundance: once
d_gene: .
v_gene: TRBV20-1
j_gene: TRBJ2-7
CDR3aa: CSARDQWRGGTYRQYF
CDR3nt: TGCAGTGCTAGGGATCAGTGGAGGGGGGGGACCTACAGGCAGTACTTC

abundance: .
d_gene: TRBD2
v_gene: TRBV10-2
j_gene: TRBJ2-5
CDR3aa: CASSESERGRETQHF
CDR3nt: TGCGCCAGCAGTGAGTCCGAGCGGGGGAGAGAGACCCAGCACTTC

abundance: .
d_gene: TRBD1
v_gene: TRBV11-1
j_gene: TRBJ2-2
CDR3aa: CVSSLTTGVNTGELFF
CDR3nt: TGTGTCAGCAGCCTAACGACAGGGGTGAATACCGGGGAGCTGTTTTTT

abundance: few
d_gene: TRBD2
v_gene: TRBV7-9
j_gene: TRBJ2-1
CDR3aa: CATQIAGGPLVF
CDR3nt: TGTGCCACTCAGATAGCGGGGGGGCCCTTAGTCTTC

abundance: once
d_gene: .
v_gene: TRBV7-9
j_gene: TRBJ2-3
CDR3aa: CASSIGGDTQYF
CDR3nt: TGTGCCAGCAGCATTGGCGGGGATACGCAGTATTTT

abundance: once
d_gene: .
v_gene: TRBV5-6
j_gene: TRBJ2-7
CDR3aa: CASSPIRRTLTYEQYF
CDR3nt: TGTGCCAGCAGCCCGATCCGACGGACCCTTACCTACGAGCAGTACTTC

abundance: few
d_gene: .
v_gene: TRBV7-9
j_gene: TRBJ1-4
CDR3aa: CASSLGVRSNEKLFF
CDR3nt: TGTGCCAGCAGCCTCGGGGTGCGGTCTAATGAAAAACTGTTTTTT

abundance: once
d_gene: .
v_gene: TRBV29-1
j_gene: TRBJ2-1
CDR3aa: CSVEDGGGWYVQSF
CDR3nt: TGCAGCGTTGAAGACGGCGGTGGATGGTATGTGCAGTCCTTC

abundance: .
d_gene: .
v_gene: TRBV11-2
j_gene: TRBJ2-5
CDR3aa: CASSLDREETRYF
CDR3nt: TGTGCCAGCAGCTTAGACAGGGAAGAGACTCGGTACTTC

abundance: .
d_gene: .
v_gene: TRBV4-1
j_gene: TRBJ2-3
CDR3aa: CASCQPWDGDTQYF
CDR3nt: TGCGCCAGCTGCCAACCCTGGGACGGAGATACGCAGTATTTT

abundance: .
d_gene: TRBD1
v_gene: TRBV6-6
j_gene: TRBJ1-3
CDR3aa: CASFFGVSGGVGNTIYF
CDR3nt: TGTGCCAGCTTCTTCGGTGTATCAGGGGGCGTTGGAAACACCATATATTTT

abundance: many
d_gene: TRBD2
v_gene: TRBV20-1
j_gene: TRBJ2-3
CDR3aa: CSARDLAGLTDTQYF
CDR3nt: TGCAGTGCTAGAGATCTAGCGGGGCTCACAGATACGCAGTATTTT

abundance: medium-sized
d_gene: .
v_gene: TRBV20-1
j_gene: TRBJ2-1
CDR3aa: CSARDLGSYNEQFF
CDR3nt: TGCAGTGCTAGAGATTTGGGCAGCTACAATGAGCAGTTCTTC